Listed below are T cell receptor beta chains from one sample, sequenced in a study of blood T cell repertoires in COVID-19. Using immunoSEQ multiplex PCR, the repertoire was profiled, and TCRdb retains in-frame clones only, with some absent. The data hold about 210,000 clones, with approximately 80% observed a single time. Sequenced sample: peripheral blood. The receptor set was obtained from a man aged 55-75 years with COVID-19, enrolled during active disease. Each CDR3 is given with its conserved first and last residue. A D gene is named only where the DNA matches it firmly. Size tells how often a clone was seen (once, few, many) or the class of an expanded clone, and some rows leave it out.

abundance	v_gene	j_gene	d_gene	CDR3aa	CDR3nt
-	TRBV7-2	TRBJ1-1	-	CASSVVYNTEAFF	TGTGCCAGCAGCGTGGTCTATAACACTGAAGCTTTCTTT
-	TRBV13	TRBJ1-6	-	CASSLRQSSYNSPLHF	TGTGCCAGCAGCTTACGACAGAGCTCCTATAATTCACCCCTCCACTTT
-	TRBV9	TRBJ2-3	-	CASSVEGDTQYF	TGTGCCAGCAGCGTCGAGGGTGATACGCAGTATTTT
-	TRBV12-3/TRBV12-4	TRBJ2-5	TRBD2	CASRSSGPETQYF	TGTGCCAGCAGATCTAGCGGGCCGGAGACCCAGTACTTC
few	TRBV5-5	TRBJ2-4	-	CASSPEVLQLPIQYF	TGTGCCAGCAGCCCGGAGGTGCTCCAGCTTCCCATTCAGTACTTC
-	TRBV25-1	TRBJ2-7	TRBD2	CASSEGGGFSYEQYF	TGTGCCAGCAGTGAGGGCGGGGGATTCTCCTACGAGCAGTACTTC
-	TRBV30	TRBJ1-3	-	CAWKWGSSSGNTIYF	TGTGCCTGGAAATGGGGCAGTAGCTCTGGAAACACCATATATTTT
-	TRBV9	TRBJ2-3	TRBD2	CASSAPPGLAASTDTQYF	TGTGCCAGCAGCGCGCCCCCGGGACTAGCAGCCAGCACAGATACGCAGTATTTT
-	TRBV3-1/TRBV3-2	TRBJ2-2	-	CASSQDAPGTGELFF	TGTGCCAGCAGCCAAGATGCACCCGGGACCGGGGAGCTGTTTTTT
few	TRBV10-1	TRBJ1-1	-	CASSESQGNTEAFF	TGCGCCAGCAGTGAGTCGCAGGGGAACACTGAAGCTTTCTTT
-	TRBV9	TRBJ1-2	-	CASSVAAGNYGYTF	TGTGCCAGCAGCGTAGCGGCAGGGAACTATGGCTACACCTTC
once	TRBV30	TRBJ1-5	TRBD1	CAWDRGNQPQHF	TGTGCCTGGGACAGGGGCAATCAGCCCCAGCATTTT
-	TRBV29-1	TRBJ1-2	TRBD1	CSVGDSNYGYTF	TGCAGCGTTGGGGACAGCAACTATGGCTACACCTTC
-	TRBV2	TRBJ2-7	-	CASSVQGHEQYF	TGTGCCAGCAGTGTACAGGGCCACGAGCAGTACTTC